Presented here are 10 T cell receptor beta chains from one specimen sequenced in a study of blood T cell repertoires in COVID-19 (dated by TCRdb to the early 2020s). The method behind the library was the immunoSEQ multiplex PCR assay. TCRdb's version of the immuneACCESS table is confined to in-frame rearrangements and falls short of the full clone set. An unresolved V gene accounts for under half of the shortfall where checked; the remainder is of unknown origin. The sample contains around 200,000 clones, around 81% of them found a single time. 7% to 8.5% of the sample is held by the ten biggest clonotypes. Sample: PBMCs or T cells enriched from blood (not recorded which). The receptors here all came from a middle-aged woman with acute COVID-19.

The chain recombines TRBV28 with TRBJ2-7, with TRBD2 identical over 7 bases. Germline V gene lookup returns CDR1 MDHEN and CDR2 SYDVKM. V gave up 3 bases and J gave up 2 bases; unmatched junction bases: 7. The CDR3 contains 15 residues. In DNA, the CDR3 is TGTGCCAGCAGTTTGGCCGGGACTACTGCCTACGAGCAGTACTTC. Its protein product is CASSLAGTTAYEQYF.

The genes are TRBV28 and TRBJ2-7; 9 bases match TRBD2. The V gene's germline CDR1 is MDHEN and CDR2 SYDVKM. J was trimmed by 0 bases and V by 6 bases; bases with no gene match: 3. This CDR3 has 14 amino acids. CDR3 DNA sequence: TGTGCCAGCAGCAGACTAGCGGTCTCCTACGAGCAGTACTTC. The encoded protein is CASSRLAVSYEQYF. The whole variable domain, filled in from reference TRBV28 and TRBJ2-7, reads DVKVTQSSRYLVKRTGEKVFLECVQDMDHENMFWYRQDPGLGLRLIYFSYDVKMKEKGDIPEGYSVSREKKERFSLILESASTNQTSMYLCASSRLAVSYEQYFGPGTRLTVT.

This clone occurred a few times. The gene calls are TRBV2 and TRBJ1-5; TRBD1 matches at 9 bases. The CDR3 runs 15 residues. With V trimmed by 4 bases and J by 1 base, 2 bases remained unmatched. In germline, CDR1 is SNHLY, CDR2 FYNNEI. The CDR3 nucleotides read TGTGCCAGCAGTGTAGGGACAGGGAGCAATCAGCCCCAGCATTTT. It is translated as CASSVGTGSNQPQHF.

This rearrangement joins TRBV5-1 to TRBJ2-3; a weak D match, TRBD2 (6 bases). V was trimmed by 0 bases and J by 6 bases, leaving 8 bases between them. From germline, CDR1 is SGHRS and CDR2 YFSETQ. CDR3 length: 13 amino acids. The CDR3 here is CASSLEEGDTQYF. The CDR3 bases are TGCGCCAGCAGCTTGGAGGAGGGGGATACGCAGTATTTT.

This clone was observed at least ten times. V and J are TRBV6-2 or TRBV6-3 and TRBJ2-1, with D possibly matching TRBD2 (5 bases). V lost 0 bases and J lost 6, with 6 bases in between. Germline V CDR1 and CDR2: MNHEY, SVGEGT. This CDR3 region has 13 residues. The CDR3 DNA is TGTGCCAGCAGTTACTCGGACTTCAATGAGCAGTTCTTC. Residues: CASSYSDFNEQFF.

CDR3 sequence: CASSSAVEKLFF. The CDR3, as DNA: TGTGCCAGCAGCTCCGCAGTCGAAAAACTGTTTTTT. The V and J genes are TRBV7-9 and TRBJ1-4; D gene unclear. Germline V gene data show CDR1 as SEHNR and CDR2 as FQNEAQ (reference sequence). V lost 4 bases, J lost 8 bases, and 8 bases lay in between. The CDR3 covers 12 residues.

The gene calls are TRBV30 and TRBJ1-1; unclear D gene. CDR1 and CDR2 (germline): GTSNPN, SVGIG (reference sequence). CDR3 length: 12 residues. Trimming took off 2 bases at V and 3 bases at J, with 7 bases between the two ends. The CDR3 here is CAWSTEDTEAFF. Here the CDR3 DNA reads TGTGCCTGGAGTACTGAAGACACTGAAGCTTTCTTT.

V gene TRBV11-3 combines with J gene TRBJ1-2; the D gene is possibly TRBD1 (5 bases). V lost 0 bases to trimming and J lost 6 bases, with 11 bases between them. Germline V CDR1 and CDR2: SGHNT, YENEEA. The CDR3 runs 14 residues. The CDR3, as DNA: TGTGCCAGCAGCTTAGATCGGCAGGGAAATGGCTACACCTTC. This codes for CASSLDRQGNGYTF.

The chain combines TRBV6-5 with TRBJ2-2; the match to TRBD1 covers 7 bases. Germline V gene lookup returns CDR1 MNHEY and CDR2 SVGAGI. The CDR3 has 14 amino acids. The J segment lost 5 bases and the V segment lost 6 bases, leaving 6 bases of the junction unmatched. For the CDR3, the DNA is TGTGCCAGCAGGAAGGGACAGCTGACCGGGGAGCTGTTTTTT. Translation gives CASRKGQLTGELFF.

The rearrangement links TRBV5-6 to TRBJ1-6; possible D gene TRBD1, 6 bases. CDR1 and CDR2 (germline): SGHDT, YYEEEE. V dropped 3 bases and J dropped 0 bases, with 16 bases sitting between them. The CDR3 runs to 18 residues. The CDR3 spells CASSSIRQDSSYNSPLHF. The CDR3, as DNA: TGTGCCAGCAGCTCCATCCGACAGGACAGCTCCTATAATTCACCCCTCCACTTT. Supplemented by reference TRBV5-6 and TRBJ1-6, the full variable domain reads DAGVTQSPTHLIKTRGQQVTLRCSPKSGHDTVSWYQQALGQGPQFIFQYYEEEERQRGNFPDRFSGHQFPNYSSELNVNALLLGDSALYLCASSSIRQDSSYNSPLHFGNGTRLTVT.